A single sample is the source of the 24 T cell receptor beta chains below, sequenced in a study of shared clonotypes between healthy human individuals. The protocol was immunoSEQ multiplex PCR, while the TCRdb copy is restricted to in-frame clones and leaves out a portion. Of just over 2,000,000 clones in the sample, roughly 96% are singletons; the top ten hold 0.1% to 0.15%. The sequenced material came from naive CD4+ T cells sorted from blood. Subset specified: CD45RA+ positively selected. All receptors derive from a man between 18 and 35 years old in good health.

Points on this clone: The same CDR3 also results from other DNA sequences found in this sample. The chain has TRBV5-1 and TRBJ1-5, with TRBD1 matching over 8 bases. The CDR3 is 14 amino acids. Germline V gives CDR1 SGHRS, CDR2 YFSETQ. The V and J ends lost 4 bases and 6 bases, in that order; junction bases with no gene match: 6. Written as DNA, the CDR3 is TGCGCCAGCAGCCCAGGGGGCGCGGGTCAGCCCCAGCATTTT. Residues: CASSPGGAGQPQHF.

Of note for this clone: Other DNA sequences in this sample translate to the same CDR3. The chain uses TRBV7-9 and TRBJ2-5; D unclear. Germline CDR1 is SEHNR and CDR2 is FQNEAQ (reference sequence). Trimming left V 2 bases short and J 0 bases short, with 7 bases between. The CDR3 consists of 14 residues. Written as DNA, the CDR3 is TGTGCCAGCAGCTTACTGGCTTACCAAGAGACCCAGTACTTC. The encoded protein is CASSLLAYQETQYF.

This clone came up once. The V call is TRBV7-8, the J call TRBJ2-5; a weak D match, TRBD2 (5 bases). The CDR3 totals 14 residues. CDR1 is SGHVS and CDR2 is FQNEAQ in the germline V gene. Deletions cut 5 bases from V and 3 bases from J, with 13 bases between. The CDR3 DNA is TGTGCCAGCAGCCGATCTTGGGGAGAAGAGACCCAGTACTTC. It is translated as CASSRSWGEETQYF.

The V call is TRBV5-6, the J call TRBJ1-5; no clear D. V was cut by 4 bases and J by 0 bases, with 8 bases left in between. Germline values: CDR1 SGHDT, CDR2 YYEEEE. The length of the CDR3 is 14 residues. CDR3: CASSAGNSNQPQHF. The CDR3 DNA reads TGTGCCAGCAGCGCCGGTAATAGCAATCAGCCCCAGCATTTT.

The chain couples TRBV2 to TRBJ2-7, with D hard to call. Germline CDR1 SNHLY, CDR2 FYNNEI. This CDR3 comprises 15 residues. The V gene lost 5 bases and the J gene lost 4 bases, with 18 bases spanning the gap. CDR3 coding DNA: TGTGCCAGCAGTTCTCACCCGGGCGGTCGGTACGAGCAGTACTTC. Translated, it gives CASSSHPGGRYEQYF. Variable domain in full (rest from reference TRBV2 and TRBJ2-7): EPEVTQTPSHQVTQMGQEVILRCVPISNHLYFYWYRQILGQKVEFLVSFYNNEISEKSEIFDDQFSVERPDGSNFTLKIRSTKLEDSAMYFCASSSHPGGRYEQYFGPGTRLTVT.

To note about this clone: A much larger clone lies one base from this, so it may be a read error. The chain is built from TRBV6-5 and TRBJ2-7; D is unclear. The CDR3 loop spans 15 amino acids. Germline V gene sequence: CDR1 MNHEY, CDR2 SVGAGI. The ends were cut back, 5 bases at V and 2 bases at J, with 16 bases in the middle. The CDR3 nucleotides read TGTGCCAGCAGTCACCTCGATAAATTTCCCTACGAGCAGTACTTC. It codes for CASSHLDKFPYEQYF.

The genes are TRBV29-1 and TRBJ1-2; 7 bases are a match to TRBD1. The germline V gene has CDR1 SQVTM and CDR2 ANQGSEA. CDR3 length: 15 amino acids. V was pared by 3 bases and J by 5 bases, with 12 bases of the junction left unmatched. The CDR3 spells CSVERATGTAYGYTF. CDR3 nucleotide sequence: TGCAGCGTTGAGCGGGCCACCGGGACAGCGTATGGCTACACCTTC.

The CDR3 DNA follows: TGTGCCAGCAGTTACGGGGCCGGAAACTATAATTCACCCCTCCACTTT. It yields the protein CASSYGAGNYNSPLHF. This sequence joins TRBV6-5 and TRBJ1-6; a possible D gene is TRBD1 (5 bases). Deletions cut 2 bases from V and 3 bases from J, with 11 bases between. The V gene's germline CDR1 is MNHEY and CDR2 SVGAGI. The CDR3 has 16 amino acids.

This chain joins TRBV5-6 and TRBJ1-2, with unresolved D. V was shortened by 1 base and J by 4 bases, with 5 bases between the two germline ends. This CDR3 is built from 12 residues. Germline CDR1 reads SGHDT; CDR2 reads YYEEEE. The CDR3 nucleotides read TGTGCCAGCAGCTTGCTCCGCTATGGCTACACCTTC. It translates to CASSLLRYGYTF.

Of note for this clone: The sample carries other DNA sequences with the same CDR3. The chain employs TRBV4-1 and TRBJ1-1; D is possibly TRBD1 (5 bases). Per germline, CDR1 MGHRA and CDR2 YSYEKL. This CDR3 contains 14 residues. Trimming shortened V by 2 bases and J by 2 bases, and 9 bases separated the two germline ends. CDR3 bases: TGCGCCAGCAGCCAATTTCAGGGCAACACTGAAGCTTTCTTT. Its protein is CASSQFQGNTEAFF.

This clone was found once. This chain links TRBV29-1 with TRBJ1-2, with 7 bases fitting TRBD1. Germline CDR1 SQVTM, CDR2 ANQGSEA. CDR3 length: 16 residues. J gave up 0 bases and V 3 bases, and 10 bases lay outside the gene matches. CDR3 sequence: CSVEGTALPTNYGYTF. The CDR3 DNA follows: TGCAGCGTTGAGGGGACAGCGTTACCCACTAACTATGGCTACACCTTC.

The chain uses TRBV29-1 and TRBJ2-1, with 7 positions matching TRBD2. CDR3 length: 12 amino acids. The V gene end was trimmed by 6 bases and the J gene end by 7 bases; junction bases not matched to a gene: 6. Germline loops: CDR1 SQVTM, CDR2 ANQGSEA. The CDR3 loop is CSVRREWNEQFF. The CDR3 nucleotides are TGCAGCGTGCGGCGGGAGTGGAATGAGCAGTTCTTC.

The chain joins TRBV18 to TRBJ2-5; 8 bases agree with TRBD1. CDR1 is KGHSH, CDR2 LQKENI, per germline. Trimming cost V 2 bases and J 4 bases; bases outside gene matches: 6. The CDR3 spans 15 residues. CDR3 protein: CASSPMTGVRETQYF. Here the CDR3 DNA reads TGTGCCAGCTCACCAATGACAGGGGTGAGAGAGACCCAGTACTTC.

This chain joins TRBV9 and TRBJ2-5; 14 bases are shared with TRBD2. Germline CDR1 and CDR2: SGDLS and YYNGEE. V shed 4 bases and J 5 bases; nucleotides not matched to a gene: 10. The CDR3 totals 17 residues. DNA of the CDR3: TGTGCCAGCAGCCCGACGACTAGCGGGAGGGCCGGGGAGACCCAGTACTTC. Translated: CASSPTTSGRAGETQYF. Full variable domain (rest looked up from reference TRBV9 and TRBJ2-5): DSGVTQTPKHLITATGQRVTLRCSPRSGDLSVYWYQQSLDQGLQFLIQYYNGEERAKGNILERFSAQQFPDLHSELNLSSLELGDSALYFCASSPTTSGRAGETQYFGPGTRLLVL.

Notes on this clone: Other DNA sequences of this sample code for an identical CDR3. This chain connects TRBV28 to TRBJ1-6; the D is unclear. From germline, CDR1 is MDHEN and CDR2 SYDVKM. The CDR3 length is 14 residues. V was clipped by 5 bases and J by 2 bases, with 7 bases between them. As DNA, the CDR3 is TGTGCCAGCAGTCGCCCCCCCTATAATTCACCCCTCCACTTT. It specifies CASSRPPYNSPLHF.

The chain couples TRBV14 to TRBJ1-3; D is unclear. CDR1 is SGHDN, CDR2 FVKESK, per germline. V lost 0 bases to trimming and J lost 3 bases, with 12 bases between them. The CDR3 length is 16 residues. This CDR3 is CASSQDQRVVGNTIYF. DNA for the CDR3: TGTGCCAGCAGCCAAGATCAGAGGGTGGTTGGAAACACCATATATTTT.

The CDR3 bases are TGTGCCAGCAGCGACTCGGGCGAGCAGTACTTC. Amino acids: CASSDSGEQYF. The gene calls are TRBV7-9 and TRBJ2-7, with D uncertain. Looked up from germline, CDR1 is SEHNR and CDR2 is FQNEAQ (reference sequence). The CDR3 consists of 11 residues. The V end was cut by 5 bases, the J end by 6 bases, with 8 bases between. Using reference TRBV7-9 and TRBJ2-7 for the parts outside the CDR3, the full variable domain is DTGVSQNPRHKITKRGQNVTFRCDPISEHNRLYWYRQTLGQGPEFLTYFQNEAQLEKSRLLSDRFSAERPKGSFSTLEIQRTEQGDSAMYLCASSDSGEQYFGPGTRLTVT.

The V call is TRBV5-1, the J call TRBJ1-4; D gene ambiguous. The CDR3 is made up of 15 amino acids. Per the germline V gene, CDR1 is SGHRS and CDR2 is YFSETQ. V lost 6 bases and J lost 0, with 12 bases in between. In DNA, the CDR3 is TGCGCCAGCAAACACGGGGAACCAACTAATGAAAAACTGTTTTTT. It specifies CASKHGEPTNEKLFF.

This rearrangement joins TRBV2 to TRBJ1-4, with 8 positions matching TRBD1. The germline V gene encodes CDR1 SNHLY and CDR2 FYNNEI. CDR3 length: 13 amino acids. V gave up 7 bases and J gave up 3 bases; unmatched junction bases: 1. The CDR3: CASMGQANEKLFF. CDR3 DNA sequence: TGTGCCAGCATGGGACAGGCTAATGAAAAACTGTTTTTT.

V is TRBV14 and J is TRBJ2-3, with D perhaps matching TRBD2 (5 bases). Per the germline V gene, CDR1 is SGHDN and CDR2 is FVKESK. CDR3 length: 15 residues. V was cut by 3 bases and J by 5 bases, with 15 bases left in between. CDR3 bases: TGTGCCAGCAGCCAGTGGACTCCGCGAGGAGATACGCAGTATTTT. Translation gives CASSQWTPRGDTQYF.

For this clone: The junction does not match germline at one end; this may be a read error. The CDR3 sequence: CASSEARGANVLIF. The CDR3 region has the DNA TGCGCCAGCAGCGAGGCCAGGGGGGCCAACGTCCTGATTTTC. This sequence joins TRBV5-1 and TRBJ2-6, with a weak D call TRBD1 (7 bases). CDR3 length: 14 residues. Germline V gene data show CDR1 as SGHRS and CDR2 as YFSETQ.

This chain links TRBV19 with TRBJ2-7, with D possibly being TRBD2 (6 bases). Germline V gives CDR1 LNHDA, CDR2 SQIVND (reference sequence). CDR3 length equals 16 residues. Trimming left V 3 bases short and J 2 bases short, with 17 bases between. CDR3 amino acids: CASSINLMAGTYEQYF. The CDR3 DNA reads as TGTGCCAGTAGTATCAACCTTATGGCGGGAACCTACGAGCAGTACTTC. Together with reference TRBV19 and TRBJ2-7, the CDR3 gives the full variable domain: DGGITQSPKYLFRKEGQNVTLSCEQNLNHDAMYWYRQDPGQGLRLIYYSQIVNDFQKGDIAEGYSVSREKKESFPLTVTSAQKNPTAFYLCASSINLMAGTYEQYFGPGTRLTVT.

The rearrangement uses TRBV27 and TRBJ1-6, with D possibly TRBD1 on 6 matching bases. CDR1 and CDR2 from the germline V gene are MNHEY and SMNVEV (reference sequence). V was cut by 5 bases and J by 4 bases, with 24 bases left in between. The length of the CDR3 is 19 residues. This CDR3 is CASSPREGGGYRYNSPLHF. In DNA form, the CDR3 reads TGTGCCAGCAGTCCCCGTGAAGGGGGTGGATATCGGTATAATTCACCCCTCCACTTT.

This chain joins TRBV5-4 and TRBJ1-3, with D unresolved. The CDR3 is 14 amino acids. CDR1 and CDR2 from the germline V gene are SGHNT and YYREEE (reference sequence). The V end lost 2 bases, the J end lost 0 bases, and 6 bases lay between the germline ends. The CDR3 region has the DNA TGTGCCAGCAGCTTAGGGATCTCTGGAAACACCATATATTTT. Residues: CASSLGISGNTIYF.